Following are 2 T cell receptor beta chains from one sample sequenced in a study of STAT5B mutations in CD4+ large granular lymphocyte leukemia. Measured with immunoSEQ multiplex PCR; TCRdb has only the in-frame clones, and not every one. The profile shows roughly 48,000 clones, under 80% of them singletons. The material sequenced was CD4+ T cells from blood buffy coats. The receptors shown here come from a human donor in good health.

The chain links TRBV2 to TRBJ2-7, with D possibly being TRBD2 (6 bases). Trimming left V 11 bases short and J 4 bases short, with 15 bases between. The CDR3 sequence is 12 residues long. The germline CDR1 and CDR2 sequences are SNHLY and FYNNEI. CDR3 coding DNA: TGTGCCTGGGCTAGCGATCTTTACGAGCAGTACTTC. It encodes CAWASDLYEQYF.

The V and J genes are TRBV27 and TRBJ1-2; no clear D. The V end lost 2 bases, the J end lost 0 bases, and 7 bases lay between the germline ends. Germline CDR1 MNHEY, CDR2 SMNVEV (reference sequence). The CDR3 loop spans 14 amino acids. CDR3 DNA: TGTGCCAGCAGTTTAAGAGCCACTAACTATGGCTACACCTTC. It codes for CASSLRATNYGYTF.